This TCR beta chain was captured in a study of Ad26.COV2.S vaccination and SARS-CoV-2 variants. Study as a whole: Each vaccinee took Ad26.COV2.S intramuscularly, once or twice 56 days apart.

Treatment meaning: 15 to 20 received Ad26.COV2.S at low or high dose, single or two shots; about 5 received placebo; per-sample allocation not given. Collection of the samples took place on day 63 after the first injection of vaccine or placebo. Ad26 vector vaccine expressed Wuhan-strain SARS-CoV-2 spike. Study-wide results and caveats: Relative to placebo recipients, vaccine recipients exhibited elevated spike-specific TCR breadth.

Assay used: immunoSEQ multiplex PCR; TCRdb lists only in-frame clones, some missing. The repertoire holds 300,000 to 400,000 clones, with 85% to 90% as singletons. Concerning this clone itself: Its antigen is still unknown.

This CDR3 contains 12 residues. Trimming pared 1 base from V and 8 bases from J, leaving 8 bases between. The V call is TRBV12-3 or TRBV12-4, the J call TRBJ1-2; no definite D call. The sample was peripheral blood, taken in a trial of Ad26.COV2.S vaccine versus placebo. The receptor was derived from a person between 18 and 65 years old who received the Ad26.COV2.S COVID-19 vaccine or a placebo. The CDR3 DNA follows: TGTGCCAGCAGTTTAGGGGTCCTGGGCTACACCTTC. Its protein is CASSLGVLGYTF.